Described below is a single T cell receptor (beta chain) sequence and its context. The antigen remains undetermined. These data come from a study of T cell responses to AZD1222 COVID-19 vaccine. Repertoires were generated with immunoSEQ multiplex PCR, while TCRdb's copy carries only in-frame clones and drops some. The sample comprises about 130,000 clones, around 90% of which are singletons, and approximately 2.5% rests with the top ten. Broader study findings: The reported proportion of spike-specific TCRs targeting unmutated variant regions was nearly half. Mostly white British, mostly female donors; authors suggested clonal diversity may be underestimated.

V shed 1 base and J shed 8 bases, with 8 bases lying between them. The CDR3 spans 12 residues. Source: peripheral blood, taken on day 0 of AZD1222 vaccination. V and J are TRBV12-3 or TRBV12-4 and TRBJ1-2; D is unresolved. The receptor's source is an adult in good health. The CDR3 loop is CASSLDFYGYTF. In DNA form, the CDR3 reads TGTGCCAGCAGTTTAGATTTCTACGGCTACACCTTC.